This T cell receptor (beta chain) was sequenced during a study of shared clonotypes between healthy human individuals. Sequencing was at deep level. The assay was immunoSEQ multiplex PCR, and TCRdb's table has in-frame clones only and misses some. The data show about 2.2 million clones, with approximately 92% seen just once and under 2% held by the top ten. For this clone: Antigen specificity is unknown.

Overall study findings and caveats: A generally larger estimated richness was seen in naive subsets than in memory subsets.

In the naive CD8 group, cells lacked CD45RO and were positively selected for CCR7, so terminally differentiated effector memory CD45RA+ cells were left out. The receptor's source is a man between 18 and 35 years old in good health. Some clones in this sample may be carry-over from other donors' samples. Sequenced sample: naive CD8+ T cells from PBMCs.

CDR3 in DNA: TGTGCCAGCAGCTTAGCTGAGAGCTCCTACGAGCAGTACTTC. Amino acid sequence: CASSLAESSYEQYF. The rearrangement links TRBV7-8 to TRBJ2-7; D gene ambiguous. Per the germline V gene, CDR1 is SGHVS and CDR2 is FQNEAQ. The CDR3 has 14 residues. Trimming left V 0 bases short and J 0 bases short, with 6 bases between.